This paragraph covers one T cell receptor beta chain sequence. Its antigen is not identified. This sample stems from a study of shared clonotypes between healthy human individuals. The investigators split CD4+ cells into a CD45RA+ naive subset and a CD45RA-negative memory subset. Findings and caveats of the study: The authors expected sequencing depth to affect clonotype sharing among donors. Naive CD4 clonotypes were shared across several donors at roughly 5.5%. Some clonotypes were shared by all four sorted-subset donors, while others were not shared. The non-shared ones had lower generation probabilities than the shared ones.

TCRdb's copy holds only in-frame clones and misses some; the assay was immunoSEQ multiplex PCR. The data hold under 850,000 clones, with 72% observed a single time. The sequence came from a woman aged 30 to 39 in good health. Sequencing input: memory CD4+ T cells sorted from blood. Subset: CD45RA-negative fraction.

For the CDR3, the DNA is TGTGCCAGTAGGCGGGTGGTCACAGATACGCAGTATTTT. Amino acid sequence: CASRRVVTDTQYF. The rearrangement links TRBV19 to TRBJ2-3; tentative D call: TRBD2 (5 bases). The ends were cut back, 6 bases at V and 2 bases at J, with 9 bases in the middle. CDR1 is LNHDA and CDR2 is SQIVND in the germline V gene (reference sequence). The CDR3 contains 13 residues. Full variable domain (missing parts from reference TRBV19 and TRBJ2-3): DGGITQSPKYLFRKEGQNVTLSCEQNLNHDAMYWYRQDPGQGLRLIYYSQIVNDFQKGDIAEGYSVSREKKESFPLTVTSAQKNPTAFYLCASRRVVTDTQYFGPGTRLTVL.